The 17 T cell receptor beta chains given below trace back to one sample, sequenced in a study of cytomegalovirus exposure and HLA in healthy donors. Both 60 Vbeta primers and 13 Jbeta primers went into the PCR. Measured with immunoSEQ multiplex PCR; TCRdb has only the in-frame clones, and not every one. The sample lists approximately 150,000 clones, 65% to 90% occurring once. What was sequenced was PBMCs. All receptors come from a woman between 25 and 40 years old in good health and CMV-seronegative.

The V gene is TRBV5-1, the J gene TRBJ2-4; D is ambiguous. This CDR3 is built from 18 residues. The germline V gene has CDR1 SGHRS and CDR2 YFSETQ. V was cut by 4 bases and J by 0 bases, with 20 bases left in between. As DNA, the CDR3 is TGCGCCAGCAGCCCGAGTCAGGTTCCCCCCCCAGCCAAAAACATTCAGTACTTC. As protein: CASSPSQVPPPAKNIQYF. The entire variable domain, with the rest obtained from reference TRBV5-1 and TRBJ2-4, is as follows: KAGVTQTPRYLIKTRGQQVTLSCSPISGHRSVSWYQQTPGQGLQFLFEYFSETQRNKGNFPGRFSGRQFSNSRSEMNVSTLELGDSALYLCASSPSQVPPPAKNIQYFGAGTRLSVL.

The chain employs TRBV19 and TRBJ1-2; D unclear. This CDR3 spans 14 amino acids. Trimming stripped 10 bases from V and 4 bases from J, with 19 bases between. The germline gives CDR1 LNHDA, CDR2 SQIVND (reference sequence). Here the CDR3 reads CATSEPSGSYGYTF. The CDR3 DNA reads as TGTGCCACCAGTGAACCGTCAGGTTCCTATGGCTACACCTTC.

In DNA, the CDR3 is TGTGCCAGCAGTTTCCTGAGGAGGGACGACGAGCAGTACTTC. This codes for CASSFLRRDDEQYF. The rearrangement links TRBV2 to TRBJ2-5; perhaps TRBD2 as D (6 bases). The J call may be wrong; the DNA end is better matched by TRBJ2-7. CDR1 and CDR2 from the germline V gene are SNHLY and FYNNEI. CDR3 length: 14 amino acids.

The V and J genes are TRBV9 and TRBJ2-3, with 8 nucleotides matching TRBD2. V lost 7 bases to trimming and J lost 3 bases; unmatched junction nucleotides: 13. CDR1 is SGDLS and CDR2 is YYNGEE in the germline V gene. CDR3 length: 16 residues. CDR3 region: CASHAEAGGSTDTQYF. As DNA, the CDR3 is TGTGCCAGCCACGCTGAGGCGGGGGGTTCGACAGATACGCAGTATTTT.

The chain employs TRBV9 and TRBJ2-2; 7 bases agree with TRBD2. Germline V gives CDR1 SGDLS, CDR2 YYNGEE. V shed 4 bases and J 6 bases; nucleotides not matched to a gene: 12. The CDR3 extends over 16 amino acids. CDR3 in DNA: TGTGCCAGCAGCCCCAATGGGAGGGCAGGGTCCGGGGAGCTGTTTTTT. Translation gives CASSPNGRAGSGELFF. Full variable domain (rest looked up from reference TRBV9 and TRBJ2-2): DSGVTQTPKHLITATGQRVTLRCSPRSGDLSVYWYQQSLDQGLQFLIQYYNGEERAKGNILERFSAQQFPDLHSELNLSSLELGDSALYFCASSPNGRAGSGELFFGEGSRLTVL.

The chain recombines TRBV10-1 with TRBJ2-1, with D possibly being TRBD1 (6 bases). In germline, CDR1 is WNHNN, CDR2 SYGVQD (reference sequence). Trimming cost V 4 bases and J 6 bases, with 22 bases left between them. This CDR3 is built from 17 residues. CDR3 nucleotides: TGCGCCAGCAGTGGAACCGGGACAACGAGTGGCGGCAATGAGCAGTTCTTC. It encodes CASSGTGTTSGGNEQFF.

V is TRBV7-2 and J is TRBJ2-5; a weak D match, TRBD2 (5 bases). V was pared by 4 bases and J by 7 bases, with 10 bases between. Germline V gene lookup returns CDR1 SGHTA and CDR2 FQGNSA. CDR3 length: 12 amino acids. CDR3 in DNA: TGTGCCAGCAGCTCACTAGAAGGGACCCAGTACTTC. It yields the protein CASSSLEGTQYF.

This clone came up once. This CDR3 reads CASSLLAGGVDTQYF. Written as DNA, the CDR3 is TGTGCCAGCAGCTTACTAGCGGGGGGCGTAGATACGCAGTATTTT. The chain recombines TRBV7-2 with TRBJ2-3; 11 positions agree with TRBD2. The CDR3 contains 15 residues. V was clipped by 2 bases and J by 5 bases; unmatched bases: 3. Germline CDR1 and CDR2: SGHTA and FQGNSA.

The V and J genes are TRBV5-1 and TRBJ2-5, with 10 bases matching TRBD2. Germline assignment: CDR1 SGHRS and CDR2 YFSETQ. With 0 bases clipped from V and 5 bases from J, the junction kept 7 bases outside the gene matches. CDR3 length equals 16 residues. CDR3 protein: CASSLGLAGVGETQYF. The CDR3 nucleotides are TGCGCCAGCAGCTTGGGTCTAGCGGGAGTAGGGGAGACCCAGTACTTC.

The chain joins TRBV2 to TRBJ2-7, with 8 nucleotides matching TRBD2. This CDR3 has 15 residues. CDR1 is SNHLY and CDR2 is FYNNEI in the germline V gene. Losses at the gene ends were 6 bases for V and 7 bases for J; bases not matched to a gene: 14. Here the CDR3 reads CASSGPSGFQGEQYF. The CDR3 DNA follows: TGTGCCAGCAGCGGTCCTAGCGGGTTCCAGGGGGAGCAGTACTTC.

The chain joins TRBV5-6 to TRBJ2-7; 14 positions agree with TRBD2. With V trimmed by 2 bases and J by 5 bases, 6 bases remained unmatched. The CDR3 extends over 16 amino acids. Looked up from germline, CDR1 is SGHDT and CDR2 is YYEEEE. CDR3 amino acids: CASSLRTSGRYDEQYF. For the CDR3, the DNA is TGTGCCAGCAGCTTACGGACTAGCGGGAGGTATGACGAGCAGTACTTC.

The chain is built from TRBV29-1 and TRBJ2-7; the match to TRBD1 covers 9 bases. In germline, CDR1 is SQVTM, CDR2 ANQGSEA. The V and J ends lost 6 bases and 4 bases, in that order; junction bases with no gene match: 7. CDR3 size: 13 residues. CDR3 sequence: CSVPGQGIYEQYF. The CDR3 bases are TGCAGCGTCCCGGGACAGGGTATTTACGAGCAGTACTTC.

The CDR3 reads CASSQLAGEETQYF. Written as DNA, the CDR3 is TGTGCCAGTAGTCAGCTAGCGGGTGAAGAGACCCAGTACTTC. V usage is TRBV19 and J usage is TRBJ2-5; 8 bases are a match to TRBD2. Germline V CDR1 and CDR2: LNHDA, SQIVND (reference sequence). Trimming took 5 bases from V and 3 from J; bases not matched to a gene: 5. The CDR3 has 14 residues.

The gene calls are TRBV7-3 and TRBJ2-5; the match to TRBD2 covers 9 bases. Germline V gene data show CDR1 as SGHTA and CDR2 as FQGTGA. There are 16 residues in the CDR3. The ends lost 4 bases at V and 4 bases at J; junction bases unmatched: 10. The CDR3 DNA follows: TGTGCCAGCAGCTCCCTAGCGGGATACCTCGGAGAGACCCAGTACTTC. It translates to CASSSLAGYLGETQYF.

The chain combines TRBV2 with TRBJ2-7; D remains unclear. Germline V gene lookup returns CDR1 SNHLY and CDR2 FYNNEI. V was clipped by 3 bases and J by 0 bases, with 9 bases between them. This CDR3 has 14 amino acids. CDR3 DNA sequence: TGTGCCAGCAGTGAGAGCCCCGCCTCCTACGAGCAGTACTTC. This codes for CASSESPASYEQYF.

The CDR3 DNA follows: TGCGCCAGCAGCCAAGGGCTTGGACAGGGTACTAACGAGCAGTACTTC. Amino acids: CASSQGLGQGTNEQYF. The rearrangement joins TRBV4-1 to TRBJ2-7; 8 bases match TRBD1. With 1 base clipped from V and 5 bases from J, the junction kept 10 bases outside the gene matches. The CDR3 length is 16 residues. Germline CDR1 MGHRA, CDR2 YSYEKL.

The rearrangement links TRBV7-9 to TRBJ2-3; 10 bases are shared with TRBD2. The CDR3 runs to 16 residues. After removal of 4 bases from V and 7 bases from J, the junction contained 11 bases not matched to a gene. Germline loops: CDR1 SEHNR, CDR2 FQNEAQ (reference sequence). CDR3 loop: CASSSAGGLSSYTQYF. CDR3 bases: TGTGCCAGCAGCTCAGCGGGAGGGCTAAGTTCATATACGCAGTATTTT.